This TCR beta chain was sequenced in a study of technical replicates of blood from a handful of donors. Clones were read by immunoSEQ multiplex PCR, and TCRdb kept only the in-frame ones, dropping some. Of about 83,000 clones listed, approximately 96% were seen once; the top ten hold 0.2% to 0.25%. Trimming took 2 bases from V and 4 from J, leaving 18 bases between them. This CDR3 comprises 16 residues. Germline V gene sequence: CDR1 MDHEN, CDR2 SYDVKM. This chain uses TRBV28 with TRBJ2-7, with a tentative D call TRBD1 (6 bases). The TCR comes from a human donor in good health. The specimen was T cells isolated from PBMCs. CDR3 amino acids: CASSLTGTTEGYEQYF. CDR3 bases: TGTGCCAGCAGTTTAACCGGGACAACAGAAGGTTACGAGCAGTACTTC.